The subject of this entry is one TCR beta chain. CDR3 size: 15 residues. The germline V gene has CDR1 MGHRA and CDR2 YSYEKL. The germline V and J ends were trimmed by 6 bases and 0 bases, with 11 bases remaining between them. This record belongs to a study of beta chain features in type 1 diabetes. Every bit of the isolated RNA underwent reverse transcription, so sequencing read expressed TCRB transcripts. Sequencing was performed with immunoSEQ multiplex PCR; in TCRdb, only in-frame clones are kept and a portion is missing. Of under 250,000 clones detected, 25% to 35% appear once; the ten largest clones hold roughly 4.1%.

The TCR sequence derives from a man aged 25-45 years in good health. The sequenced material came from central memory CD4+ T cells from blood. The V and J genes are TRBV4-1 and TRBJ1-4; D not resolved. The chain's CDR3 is CASSRNSATNEKLFF. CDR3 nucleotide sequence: TGCGCCAGCAGTCGCAACAGCGCAACTAATGAAAAACTGTTTTTT.